This T cell receptor beta chain was retrieved from a study of blood T cells in healthy people across ages. About this clonotype: Its antigen is currently unknown.

Total RNA extraction produced at least 5.5 micrograms (per sample) for the study. Study results and caveats: Higher diversity, along with more naive CD4+ cells, distinguished long-lived donors from aged donors.

Germline CDR1 reads SGHVS; CDR2 reads FQNEAQ. J was trimmed by 2 bases and V by 1 base; bases with no gene match: 4. The CDR3 consists of 18 residues. Combining a sample-barcoded 5' primer with a J-beta primer mix, a second PCR ran for roughly 6 to 12 cycles. TCRdb re-derived calls from the 5' RACE reads in MiXCR, one entry per CDR3 protein. This table has over 1,200,000 distinct CDR3 sequences, almost 60% appearing once. The chain uses TRBV7-8 and TRBJ2-6, with 11 bases lining up with TRBD2. The sequenced sample consisted of blood. The TCR originated in a man between 18 and 29 years old in good health. Written as DNA, the CDR3 is TGTGCCAGCAGCTTAGGACTAGCGGGAAGTGCTGGGGCCAACGTCCTGACTTTC. This sequence encodes CASSLGLAGSAGANVLTF.